Following are 9 T cell receptor beta chains from one sample sequenced in a study of blood T cell repertoires in COVID-19 (dated by TCRdb to the early 2020s). Receptor libraries were prepared by the immunoSEQ multiplex PCR assay. Drawn from immuneACCESS, this table holds only the in-frame rearrangements with V and J called that TCRdb kept. Clones are partly lost; checked studies trace under half to an unresolved V gene and leave the rest unexplained. Present in this sample are about 210,000 clones, approximately 91% of which were seen just once. The ten most abundant clones make up about 5% of the sample. The specimen sequenced was peripheral blood. These receptors all come from a woman in her 40s with acute or convalescent COVID-19.

The rearrangement uses TRBV9 and TRBJ2-3; TRBD2 matches at 10 bases. Germline V lookup: CDR1 SGDLS, CDR2 YYNGEE. With 4 bases clipped from V and 6 bases from J, the junction kept 17 bases outside the gene matches. The CDR3 is 18 residues long. CDR3 amino acids: CASSPHPISGGGNDTQYF. CDR3 in DNA: TGTGCCAGCAGCCCTCACCCAATAAGCGGGGGGGGCAACGATACGCAGTATTTT. Looking up the rest from reference TRBV9 and TRBJ2-3 gives the full variable domain: DSGVTQTPKHLITATGQRVTLRCSPRSGDLSVYWYQQSLDQGLQFLIQYYNGEERAKGNILERFSAQQFPDLHSELNLSSLELGDSALYFCASSPHPISGGGNDTQYFGPGTRLTVL.

The V call is TRBV5-1, the J call TRBJ1-2; D may be TRBD1 (6 bases). This CDR3 contains 14 residues. The germline gives CDR1 SGHRS, CDR2 YFSETQ. Trimming took 4 bases from V and 4 from J, leaving 14 bases between them. The CDR3 sequence: CASSPGQLPYGYTF. The CDR3 DNA follows: TGCGCCAGCAGCCCCGGACAGCTACCCTATGGCTACACCTTC. The full variable domain, with the rest looked up from reference TRBV5-1 and TRBJ1-2, is KAGVTQTPRYLIKTRGQQVTLSCSPISGHRSVSWYQQTPGQGLQFLFEYFSETQRNKGNFPGRFSGRQFSNSRSEMNVSTLELGDSALYLCASSPGQLPYGYTFGSGTRLTVV.

This clone is a singleton in its sample. The sample contains more than one DNA sequence encoding this CDR3. This chain connects TRBV29-1 to TRBJ1-4; D is unclear. Germline lookup yields CDR1 SQVTM and CDR2 ANQGSEA. This CDR3 contains 13 residues. Trimming took 6 bases from V and 0 from J, leaving 8 bases between them. CDR3 sequence (DNA): TGCAGCGTCCGTCGGGCAACTAATGAAAAACTGTTTTTT. Protein product: CSVRRATNEKLFF.

This chain joins TRBV2 and TRBJ1-1; 8 bases fit TRBD1. The CDR3 runs 14 residues. After removal of 4 bases from V and 4 bases from J, the junction contained 5 bases not matched to a gene. The germline V gene encodes CDR1 SNHLY and CDR2 FYNNEI. CDR3 nucleotide sequence: TGTGCCAGCAGTGCAGGGGGCTTGAGCACTGAAGCTTTCTTT. Encoded protein: CASSAGGLSTEAFF.

The CDR3 bases are TGTGCCAGCAGCGGGGAGCATGAGACCCAGTACTTC. It specifies CASSGEHETQYF. This chain uses TRBV21-1 with TRBJ2-5; no DNA check was done on the table's D call, TRBD2. TRBV21-1 is tagged as a pseudogene. The length of the CDR3 is 12 residues.

The rearrangement uses TRBV2 and TRBJ1-5; the D gene is possibly TRBD1 (5 bases). V dropped 7 bases and J dropped 4 bases, with 14 bases sitting between them. From germline, CDR1 is SNHLY and CDR2 FYNNEI. This CDR3 comprises 14 residues. Here the CDR3 DNA reads TGTGCCAGCACCTCCGGGAGGGGTAATCAGCCCCAGCATTTT. It translates to CASTSGRGNQPQHF.

The V and J genes are TRBV2 and TRBJ1-1, with D possibly matching TRBD1 (5 bases). The CDR3 has 14 residues. Trimming took off 1 base at V and 4 bases at J, with 10 bases between the two ends. The germline gives CDR1 SNHLY, CDR2 FYNNEI. The CDR3 region has the DNA TGTGCCAGCAGTGAAGAGTCCAGGGCCACTGAAGCTTTCTTT. Its translation is CASSEESRATEAFF.

The chain uses TRBV10-2 and TRBJ2-3, with D unresolved. The ends were cut back, 5 bases at V and 5 bases at J, with 11 bases in the middle. This CDR3 has 13 residues. Germline assignment: CDR1 WSHSY and CDR2 SAAADI. CDR3 sequence reads: CASSFTVRDTQYF. Here the CDR3 DNA reads TGCGCCAGCAGTTTTACAGTGAGAGATACGCAGTATTTT.

The chain recombines TRBV6-1 with TRBJ1-2, with a weak D call TRBD1 (5 bases). CDR1 and CDR2 from the germline V gene are MNHNS and SASEGT. Between the trimmed V and J ends, which lost 3 bases and 2 bases, there was a span of 10 bases. This CDR3 comprises 14 residues. This CDR3 is CASSDAPGNYGYTF. In DNA, the CDR3 is TGTGCCAGCAGTGATGCCCCAGGGAACTATGGCTACACCTTC.